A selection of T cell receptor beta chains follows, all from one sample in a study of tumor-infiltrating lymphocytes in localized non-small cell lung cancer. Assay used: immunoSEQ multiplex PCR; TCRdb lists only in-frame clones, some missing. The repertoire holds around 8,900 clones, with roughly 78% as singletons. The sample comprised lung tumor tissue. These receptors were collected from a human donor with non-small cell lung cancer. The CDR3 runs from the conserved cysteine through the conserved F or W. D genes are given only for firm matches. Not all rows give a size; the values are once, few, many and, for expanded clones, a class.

CDR3nt: TGTGCCAGCAGTGAACGACAGGAGAGCTCCTACGAGCAGTACTTC
CDR3aa: CASSERQESSYEQYF
d_gene: .
v_gene: TRBV25-1
abundance: .
j_gene: TRBJ2-7
len: 15

CDR3nt: TGTGCCAGCAGCCAAGATCGTGGCGGCCGCACAGATACGCAGTATTTT
CDR3aa: CASSQDRGGRTDTQYF
d_gene: .
v_gene: TRBV14
abundance: .
j_gene: TRBJ2-3
len: 16

CDR3nt: TGTGCCTGGAGCGGAGGAACGACTAATGAAAAACTGTTTTTT
CDR3aa: CAWSGGTTNEKLFF
d_gene: .
v_gene: TRBV30
abundance: medium-sized
j_gene: TRBJ1-4
len: 14

CDR3nt: TGTGCCAGCAGTGACATTTCGTCCAGCTCACCCCCCTGGGATACGCAGTATTTT
CDR3aa: CASSDISSSSPPWDTQYF
d_gene: .
v_gene: TRBV6-1
abundance: .
j_gene: TRBJ2-3
len: 18

CDR3nt: TGTGCCAGCAGCGTAGGCGGTTCGGGGATTGGGGGCTACACCTTC
CDR3aa: CASSVGGSGIGGYTF
d_gene: .
v_gene: TRBV9
abundance: few
j_gene: TRBJ1-2
len: 15

CDR3nt: TGTGCCAGCTCACCGCAAGACAGGGCATGGACCTACAATGAGCAGTTCTTC
CDR3aa: CASSPQDRAWTYNEQFF
d_gene: TRBD1
v_gene: TRBV18
abundance: .
j_gene: TRBJ2-1
len: 17

CDR3nt: TGTGCCAGCAGTCCATCTGCGGGCACTGAAGCTTTCTTT
CDR3aa: CASSPSAGTEAFF
d_gene: .
v_gene: TRBV11-2
abundance: few
j_gene: TRBJ1-1
len: 13

CDR3nt: TGTGCCAGCAGCACCTCGACAGGGGGCACTGAAGCTTTCTTT
CDR3aa: CASSTSTGGTEAFF
d_gene: TRBD1
v_gene: TRBV7-9
abundance: few
j_gene: TRBJ1-1
len: 14

CDR3nt: TGTGCCAGCAGCTTAACTAGTGCAGATACGCAGTATTTT
CDR3aa: CASSLTSADTQYF
d_gene: .
v_gene: TRBV7-3
abundance: .
j_gene: TRBJ2-3
len: 13

CDR3nt: TGTGCCACCAGCAACGGGGCGGGTCAGCCCCAGCATTTT
CDR3aa: CATSNGAGQPQHF
d_gene: .
v_gene: TRBV15
abundance: .
j_gene: TRBJ1-5
len: 13

CDR3nt: TGTGCCAGCAGCTTAGTCGATGAGAAGCAGTTCTTC
CDR3aa: CASSLVDEKQFF
d_gene: .
v_gene: TRBV11-2
abundance: .
j_gene: TRBJ2-1
len: 12

CDR3nt: TGTGCCAGCAGCTCACGAAATTCACCAGCCTTC
CDR3aa: CASSSRNSPAF
d_gene: .
v_gene: TRBV11-1
abundance: .
j_gene: TRBJ1-2
len: 11

CDR3nt: TGCGCCAGTGGGGGTGGCTCCTACGAGCAGTACTTC
CDR3aa: CASGGGSYEQYF
d_gene: .
v_gene: TRBV5-1
abundance: .
j_gene: TRBJ2-7
len: 12

CDR3nt: TGTGCCTGGAGTGGACCCAGGGAGGGTAATGAAAAACTGTTTTTT
CDR3aa: CAWSGPREGNEKLFF
d_gene: .
v_gene: TRBV30
abundance: .
j_gene: TRBJ1-4
len: 15

CDR3nt: TGTGCCAGCAGCTTAGACGGGCCCGGCGGGAGGGCGGCTGAGCAGTTCTTC
CDR3aa: CASSLDGPGGRAAEQFF
d_gene: TRBD2
v_gene: TRBV11-3
abundance: few
j_gene: TRBJ2-1
len: 17

CDR3nt: TGTGCCAGCAGCTTATACCGAATAGGTTACGAGCAGTACTTC
CDR3aa: CASSLYRIGYEQYF
d_gene: .
v_gene: TRBV7-8
abundance: .
j_gene: TRBJ2-7
len: 14

CDR3nt: TGCGCCAGCAGCTTGGCCGGCAGGAGGGGCACCGGGGAGCTGTTTTTT
CDR3aa: CASSLAGRRGTGELFF
d_gene: .
v_gene: TRBV5-1
abundance: .
j_gene: TRBJ2-2
len: 16

CDR3nt: TGTGCCAGCAGTTACACAGGGGGCGAGACCTACGAGCAGTACTTC
CDR3aa: CASSYTGGETYEQYF
d_gene: TRBD1
v_gene: TRBV7-9
abundance: few
j_gene: TRBJ2-7
len: 15

CDR3nt: TGTGCCATCAGTGAGTCGACGGCGGGAGGGCCCTACAATGAGCAGTTCTTC
CDR3aa: CAISESTAGGPYNEQFF
d_gene: TRBD2
v_gene: TRBV10-3
abundance: .
j_gene: TRBJ2-1
len: 17

CDR3nt: TGCGCCAGCAGCTTCAGGGGAGAGCAGTACTTC
CDR3aa: CASSFRGEQYF
d_gene: .
v_gene: TRBV5-1
abundance: .
j_gene: TRBJ2-7
len: 11

CDR3nt: TGTGCCAGTAGTATTGCGGGACTAGCGGGGCGAGAGACCCAGTACTTC
CDR3aa: CASSIAGLAGRETQYF
d_gene: TRBD2
v_gene: TRBV19
abundance: .
j_gene: TRBJ2-5
len: 16

CDR3nt: TGTGCCAGCAGCGTTGAGACAGGGGCCTCCTACGAGCAGTACTTC
CDR3aa: CASSVETGASYEQYF
d_gene: TRBD1
v_gene: TRBV6-1
abundance: .
j_gene: TRBJ2-7
len: 15

CDR3nt: TGTGCCAGAAGCCGGACTAGCGGGGGACTGAACACCGGGGAGCTGTTTTTT
CDR3aa: CARSRTSGGLNTGELFF
d_gene: TRBD2
v_gene: TRBV5-3
abundance: .
j_gene: TRBJ2-2
len: 17

CDR3nt: TGTGCCATCGGGGGGGAGTGGGACACCGGGGAGCTGTTTTTT
CDR3aa: CAIGGEWDTGELFF
d_gene: TRBD2
v_gene: TRBV10-3
abundance: few
j_gene: TRBJ2-2
len: 14

CDR3nt: TGCGCCAGCAGCTCCTACCCAACAGGGCAAAAAGAGACCCAGTACTTC
CDR3aa: CASSSYPTGQKETQYF
d_gene: .
v_gene: TRBV4-3
abundance: .
j_gene: TRBJ2-5
len: 16

CDR3nt: TGTGCCAGCAGTTTATCGCCGCGAGTGAACACTGAAGCTTTCTTT
CDR3aa: CASSLSPRVNTEAFF
d_gene: .
v_gene: TRBV27
abundance: .
j_gene: TRBJ1-1
len: 15

CDR3nt: TGTGCCAGCAGCGTAGGGGAAGGGGGCATAAACGAGCAGTACTTC
CDR3aa: CASSVGEGGINEQYF
d_gene: TRBD1
v_gene: TRBV9
abundance: once
j_gene: TRBJ2-7
len: 15

CDR3nt: TGCAGCGTTCAGACAGCGGGAGTAAGGCACGAGCAGTACTTC
CDR3aa: CSVQTAGVRHEQYF
d_gene: TRBD2
v_gene: TRBV29-1
abundance: .
j_gene: TRBJ2-7
len: 14

CDR3nt: TGTGCCTGGAGTGACCTGCTTGAAGCTTTCTTT
CDR3aa: CAWSDLLEAFF
d_gene: .
v_gene: TRBV30
abundance: .
j_gene: TRBJ1-1
len: 11

CDR3nt: TGTGCCAGCATCAAACAGGGGGGGAACACTGAAGCTTTCTTT
CDR3aa: CASIKQGGNTEAFF
d_gene: TRBD1
v_gene: TRBV6-5
abundance: .
j_gene: TRBJ1-1
len: 14

CDR3nt: TGCAGTGCCCCGTACGAGCAGTACTTC
CDR3aa: CSAPYEQYF
d_gene: .
v_gene: TRBV20-1
abundance: .
j_gene: TRBJ2-7
len: 9

CDR3nt: TGTGCCAGCTCACGGGCAGCGATGAACACTGAAGCTTTCTTT
CDR3aa: CASSRAAMNTEAFF
d_gene: .
v_gene: TRBV18
abundance: .
j_gene: TRBJ1-1
len: 14

CDR3nt: TGTGCCAGCAGTCCTAGGACCTTCTCCAAAAACATTCAGTACTTC
CDR3aa: CASSPRTFSKNIQYF
d_gene: .
v_gene: TRBV27
abundance: few
j_gene: TRBJ2-4
len: 15

CDR3nt: TGTGCCAGCAGCCCTTGGACTAGCGGGAGTCGACAAGAGACCCAGTACTTC
CDR3aa: CASSPWTSGSRQETQYF
d_gene: TRBD2
v_gene: TRBV7-3
abundance: .
j_gene: TRBJ2-5
len: 17

CDR3nt: TGTGCCAGCAGCCCGTCGTGGCCCTATACGCAGTATTTT
CDR3aa: CASSPSWPYTQYF
d_gene: .
v_gene: TRBV7-9
abundance: .
j_gene: TRBJ2-3
len: 13

CDR3nt: TGTGCCAGCAGCTCATCGTACTCTAGCACAGATACGCAGTATTTT
CDR3aa: CASSSSYSSTDTQYF
d_gene: .
v_gene: TRBV7-3
abundance: .
j_gene: TRBJ2-3
len: 15